The next 14 T cell receptor delta chains were all read from a single sample in a study of human gamma delta and Vdelta1 T cells. TCRdb redid the clone calls on the PCR reads with CATT. The sample contains roughly 210 delta-chain clones, approximately 16% of which appear only once. The sequencing sample was made of Vdelta1 gamma-delta T cells from blood. The receptor source for this set is a human donor in good health.

The called J gene is TRDJ1, whereas the V gene has no call. The CDR3 consists of 14 residues. The CDR3 DNA reads as TGCTCGGGGTACAAACTGCCTAACACCGATAAACTCATCTTT. It yields the protein CSGYKLPNTDKLIF.

Regarding this clone: The mismatch at residue 16 between this DNA's translation and the TCRdb protein of a much larger clone likely reflects a read error; the protein shown is translated from the DNA. The chain combines TRDV1 with TRDJ1; D ambiguous. In germline, CDR1 is TSWWSYY, CDR2 QGS. The CDR3 runs to 20 residues. CDR3 protein: CALGEHGGRGARGYTNKLIF. As DNA, the CDR3 is TGTGCTCTTGGGGAACATGGCGGGAGAGGAGCGCGAGGGTACACCAATAAACTCATCTTT.

The table lists this clone with a few counts. A read error likely explains why the TCRdb protein, taken from a much larger clone, differs from this DNA's translation at residue 5; the protein shown is translated from the DNA. This chain uses TRDV1 with TRDJ1; D gene ambiguous. Germline CDR1 reads TSWWSYY; CDR2 reads QGS. The V end was cut by 5 bases, the J end by 0 bases, with 22 bases between. The CDR3 is 18 residues long. CDR3 residues: CALGCSGYKLPNTDKLIF. The CDR3 coding sequence is TGTGCTCTTGGGTGCTCGGGGTACAAACTGCCTAACACCGATAAACTCATCTTT.

This clone is large. The sample contains more than one DNA sequence encoding this CDR3. This rearrangement joins TRDV1 to TRDJ1; 11 nucleotides match TRDD3. The CDR3 consists of 19 residues. CDR1 and CDR2 from the germline V gene are TSWWSYY and QGS. V dropped 3 bases and J dropped 0; count of bases not matched to a gene: 12. The CDR3 region has the DNA TGTGCTCTTGGGGATTACGCCGGTGGGGGATACGCATACACCGATAAACTCATCTTT. Its translation is CALGDYAGGGYAYTDKLIF.

Of note for this clone: A read error is the likely source, as a far larger clone sits one nucleotide away. The sample has other DNA sequences that encode this CDR3 too. The V and J genes are TRDV1 and TRDJ1, with D uncertain. Between the trimmed V and J ends, which lost 5 bases and 9 bases, there was a span of 22 bases. The CDR3 is made up of 15 amino acids. The germline V gene encodes CDR1 TSWWSYY and CDR2 QGS. The CDR3 DNA reads as TGTGCTCTTGGGATCCCGGATGAGGGTACGCGAGAACTCATCTTT. Translating gives CALGIPDEGTRELIF.

With respect to this clone: Since a far larger clone is one base different, this is likely a read error. Other DNA sequences in the same sample also yield this CDR3. The rearrangement uses TRDV1 and TRDJ1, with 9 positions matching TRDD3. CDR3 length: 21 residues. Germline-derived CDR1 and CDR2 are TSWWSYY and QGS. The CDR3 nucleotides are TGTGCACTTGGGGAATTCCTGCCTGCTTACTGGGGGACTTCTCACACCGATAAACTCATCTTT. Translated: CALGEFLPAYWGTSHTDKLIF.

On this clone: TCRdb's protein, taken from a much larger clone, differs from this DNA's translation at residue 15, likely owing to a read error; the protein displayed comes from the DNA. The chain uses TRDV1 and TRDJ1, with TRDD3 identical over 10 bases. Per the germline V gene, CDR1 is TSWWSYY and CDR2 is QGS. This CDR3 spans 17 amino acids. The CDR3 nucleotides are TGTGCTCTTGGGGTACTACTGGGGGATCCCTACACCGATAAACGCATCTTT. Its translation is CALGVLLGDPYTDKRIF.

This clone appeared a few times. Only one base separates this from a far larger clonotype, so it likely reflects a read error. Distinct nucleotide sequences in the sample also encode this CDR3. This chain joins TRDV1 and TRDJ1; 12 nucleotides agree with TRDD3. The CDR3 sequence is 23 residues long. Trimming cost V 0 bases and J 0 bases; bases outside gene matches: 20. Germline loops: CDR1 TSWWSYY, CDR2 QGS. CDR3 residues: CALGELPHLPPVLGDTYTDKLIF. The CDR3 nucleotides are TGTGCTCTTGGGGAACTTCCCCACCTTCCACCCGTACTGGGGGATACTTACACCGATAAACTCATCTTT.

This clone was observed a handful of times. TCRdb pairs this DNA with a much larger clone's protein that differs at residue 5, likely a read error; the protein shown was translated from the DNA. The rearrangement uses TRDV1 and TRDJ1; D ambiguous. This CDR3 contains 18 residues. Trimming cost V 5 bases and J 0 bases, with 22 bases left between them. CDR1 is TSWWSYY and CDR2 is QGS in the germline V gene. CDR3 amino acids: CALGHSGYKLPNTDKLIF. The CDR3 DNA reads TGTGCTCTTGGGCACTCGGGGTACAAACTGCCTAACACCGATAAACTCATCTTT.

On this clone itself: This likely came from a read error, as a far larger clone is one base away. The same CDR3 also results from other DNA sequences found in this sample. This chain uses TRDV1 with TRDJ1, with unresolved D. The CDR3 consists of 18 residues. V shed 9 bases and J shed 0 bases, with 26 bases lying between them. Germline V gives CDR1 TSWWSYY, CDR2 QGS. The CDR3 DNA reads TGTGCTCTCGGGTACTCGGGGTACAAACTGCCTAACACCGATAAACTCATCTTT. Its protein product is CALGYSGYKLPNTDKLIF.

This clone was counted only a few times. With a far larger clone one base away, a read error is the likely cause. This sample also contains other DNA sequences that code for the same CDR3. This chain connects TRDV1 to TRDJ1, with TRDD3 matching 7 bases. The CDR3 consists of 18 residues. With V trimmed by 3 bases and J by 0 bases, 13 bases remained unmatched. Germline-derived CDR1 and CDR2 are TSWWSYY and QGS. The CDR3 DNA follows: TGTGCTCTTGGGGAGCTAGAGTCCCAACTGGGGCACACCGATAAACTCATCTTT. As protein: CALGELESQLGHTDKLIF.

This clone has more than one count but fewer than ten. A read error likely explains why the TCRdb protein, taken from a much larger clone, differs from this DNA's translation at residue 11; the protein shown is translated from the DNA. This sequence joins TRDV1 and TRDJ1, with D perhaps matching TRDD3 (10 bases). V was cut by 0 bases and J by 1 base, with 30 bases left in between. This CDR3 is 22 amino acids long. The V gene's germline CDR1 is TSWWSYY and CDR2 QGS. CDR3 sequence: CALGELTFLRGGIRSGTDKLIF. The CDR3, as DNA: TGTGCTCTTGGGGAACTCACCTTCCTACGTGGGGGGATACGGTCGGGCACCGATAAACTCATCTTT.

Regarding this clone: One base separates it from a far larger clone, so it is likely a read error. Other DNA variants within this sample encode the same CDR3. This chain links TRDV1 with TRDJ1; TRDD2 agrees at 9 bases. Germline V gene sequence: CDR1 TSWWSYY, CDR2 QGS. The CDR3 runs to 25 residues. The J segment lost 8 bases and the V segment lost 0 bases, leaving 37 bases of the junction unmatched. This CDR3 reads CALGELPLPTSLGTGRSPGSRKLIF. CDR3 bases: TGTGCTCTTGGGGAACTACCCCTTCCTACGTCCCTGGGGACCGGGAGATCGCCAGGCTCTAGAAAACTCATCTTT.

Notes on this clone: A far larger clone is a single base away, which makes a read error likely. This sample also contains other DNA sequences that code for the same CDR3. The V gene is TRDV1, the J gene TRDJ1, with 7 bases that match TRDD3. The V gene end was trimmed by 4 bases and the J gene end by 5 bases; junction bases not matched to a gene: 19. The CDR3 spans 18 residues. Germline-derived CDR1 and CDR2 are TSWWSYY and QGS. The CDR3 DNA reads as TGTGCTCTTGGGGGGGAGATAAGGTGTTGGGATACACAGGATAAACTCATCTTT. Translating it yields CALGGEIRCWDTQDKLIF.